This T cell receptor beta chain was captured by sequencing in a study of T cell responses to AZD1222 COVID-19 vaccine. This table comes from immunoSEQ multiplex PCR, and its TCRdb copy is limited to in-frame clones, with some not included. The sample consists of 150,000 to 200,000 clones, about 87% of them appearing once. The length of the CDR3 is 15 residues. Trimming removed 8 bases from V and 2 bases from J; junction bases left unmatched: 8. The germline gives CDR1 MDHEN, CDR2 SYDVKM. The input for sequencing was peripheral blood, taken on day 0 of MenACWY control vaccination. The V gene is TRBV28, the J gene TRBJ2-2; TRBD2 matches 7 bases. The receptor was isolated from an adult in good health. The CDR3 is CASVLAAGNTGELFF. In DNA form, the CDR3 reads TGTGCCAGCGTCCTAGCGGCGGGTAACACCGGGGAGCTGTTTTTT.